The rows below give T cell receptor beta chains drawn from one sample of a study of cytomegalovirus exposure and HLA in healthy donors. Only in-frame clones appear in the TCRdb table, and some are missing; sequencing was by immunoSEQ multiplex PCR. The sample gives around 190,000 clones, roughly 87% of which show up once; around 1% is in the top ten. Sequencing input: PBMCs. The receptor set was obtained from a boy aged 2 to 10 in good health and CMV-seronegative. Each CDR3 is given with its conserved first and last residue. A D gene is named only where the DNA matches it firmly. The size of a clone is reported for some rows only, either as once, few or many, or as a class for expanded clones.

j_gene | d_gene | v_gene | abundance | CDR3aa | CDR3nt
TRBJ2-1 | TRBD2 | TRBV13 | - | CASSLKSPGGADEMQFF | TGTGCCAGCAGCTTAAAGTCGCCGGGGGGGGCCGATGAGATGCAGTTCTTC
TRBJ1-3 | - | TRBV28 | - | CASRRGHSGNTIYF | TGTGCCTCTCGGAGGGGCCACTCTGGAAACACCATATATTTT
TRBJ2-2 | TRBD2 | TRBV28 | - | CASIHWGGTGELFF | TGTGCCAGCATTCACTGGGGGGGGACCGGGGAGCTGTTTTTT
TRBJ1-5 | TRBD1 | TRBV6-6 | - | CASGQGRDQPQHF | TGTGCCAGCGGACAGGGGAGAGATCAGCCCCAGCATTTT
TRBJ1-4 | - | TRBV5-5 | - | CASSLLGTGEKLFF | TGTGCCAGCAGCTTGTTGGGGACTGGTGAAAAACTGTTTTTT
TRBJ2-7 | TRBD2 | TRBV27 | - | CASSGGGSHRRYEQYF | TGTGCCAGCAGCGGGGGGGGAAGCCACCGGCGATACGAGCAGTACTTC
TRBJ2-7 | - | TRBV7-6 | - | CASSLWRGSYEQYF | TGTGCCAGCAGCTTATGGCGGGGTTCCTACGAGCAGTACTTC
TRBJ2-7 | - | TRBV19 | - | CASREGGTGPYEQYF | TGTGCCAGTAGGGAAGGCGGTACAGGGCCCTACGAGCAGTACTTC
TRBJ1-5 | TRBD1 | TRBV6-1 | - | CASSDAGTGGQPQHF | TGTGCCAGCAGTGATGCCGGGACAGGAGGCCAGCCCCAGCATTTT
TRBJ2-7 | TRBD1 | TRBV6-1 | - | CASRTGAEQYF | TGTGCCAGCAGGACAGGGGCCGAGCAGTACTTC
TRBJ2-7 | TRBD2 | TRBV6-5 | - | CASSGLAKNYEQYF | TGTGCCAGCAGCGGACTAGCAAAGAACTACGAGCAGTACTTC
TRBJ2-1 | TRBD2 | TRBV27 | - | CASSLLGTSGSEQFF | TGTGCCAGCAGTTTACTTGGGACTAGCGGGTCTGAGCAGTTCTTC
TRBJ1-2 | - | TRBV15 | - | CATSSRGRPYGYTF | TGTGCCACCAGCAGCCGGGGAAGGCCATATGGCTACACCTTC
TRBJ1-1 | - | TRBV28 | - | CASSWRVTEAFF | TGTGCCAGCAGTTGGAGGGTCACTGAAGCTTTCTTT
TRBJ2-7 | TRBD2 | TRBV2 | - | CASSEASGLYEQYF | TGTGCCAGCAGTGAGGCTAGCGGGTTATACGAGCAGTACTTC
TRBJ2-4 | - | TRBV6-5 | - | CASSLAGIQYF | TGTGCCAGCAGTCTTGCCGGCATTCAGTACTTC
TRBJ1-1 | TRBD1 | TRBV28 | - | CASSLPGQGKTEAFF | TGTGCCAGCAGTTTACCCGGACAGGGAAAAACTGAAGCTTTCTTT
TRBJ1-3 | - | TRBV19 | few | CASRLSAGNTIYF | TGTGCCAGTAGACTCTCGGCTGGAAACACCATATATTTT
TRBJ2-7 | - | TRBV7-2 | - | CASSSSGVVYEQYF | TGTGCCAGCAGCTCGTCAGGGGTAGTGTACGAGCAGTACTTC
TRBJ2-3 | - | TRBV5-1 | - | CASGRGSGYTDTQYF | TGCGCCAGCGGGCGGGGTAGCGGATACACAGATACGCAGTATTTT
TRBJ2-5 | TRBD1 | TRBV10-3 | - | CAISESRTGGQETQYF | TGTGCCATCAGTGAGTCTAGGACAGGGGGCCAAGAGACCCAGTACTTC
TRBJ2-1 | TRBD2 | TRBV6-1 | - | CASSEVIAGVPFF | TGTGCCAGCAGTGAGGTTATAGCGGGAGTTCCGTTCTTC
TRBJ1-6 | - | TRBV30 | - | CAWSRTELNSPLHF | TGTGCCTGGAGCAGGACAGAGCTTAATTCACCCCTCCACTTT
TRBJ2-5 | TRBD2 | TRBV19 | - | CARGARGGETQYF | TGTGCCAGGGGTGCACGGGGGGGGGAGACCCAGTACTTC
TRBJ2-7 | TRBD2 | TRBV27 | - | CASKRDGGYEQYF | TGTGCCAGCAAGCGGGACGGAGGCTACGAGCAGTACTTC
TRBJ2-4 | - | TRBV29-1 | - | CSVEQFAGKAKNIQYF | TGCAGCGTTGAACAGTTCGCCGGGAAAGCCAAAAACATTCAGTACTTC
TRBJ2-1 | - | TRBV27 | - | CASSRVDNEQFF | TGTGCCAGCAGTCGAGTGGACAATGAGCAGTTCTTC
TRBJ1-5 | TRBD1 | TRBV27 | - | CASSLQGANQPQHF | TGTGCCAGCAGCCTACAGGGGGCAAATCAGCCCCAGCATTTT
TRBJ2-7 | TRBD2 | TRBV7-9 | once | CASSLLAGTYEQYF | TGTGCCAGCAGCTTACTAGCGGGGACCTACGAGCAGTACTTC
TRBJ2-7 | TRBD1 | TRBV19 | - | CAIIDRDRGRYEQYF | TGTGCCATTATAGACCGGGACAGGGGGCGATACGAGCAGTACTTC
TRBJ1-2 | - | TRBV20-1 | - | CSALTRGGYTF | TGCAGTGCTCTAACAAGGGGTGGCTACACCTTC
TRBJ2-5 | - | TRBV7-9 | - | CASSFGVYQETQYF | TGTGCCAGCAGCTTCGGGGTGTACCAAGAGACCCAGTACTTC
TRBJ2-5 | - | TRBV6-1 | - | CASSEVRGWQETQYF | TGTGCCAGCAGTGAAGTTCGGGGTTGGCAAGAGACCCAGTACTTC
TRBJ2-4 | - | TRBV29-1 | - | CSVDYRNIQYF | TGCAGCGTTGATTACAGGAACATTCAGTACTTC
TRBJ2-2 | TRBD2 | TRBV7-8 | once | CASSLPGTSGKINTGELFF | TGTGCCAGCAGCTTGCCCGGGACTAGCGGGAAGATTAACACCGGGGAGCTGTTTTTT
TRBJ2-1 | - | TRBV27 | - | CASSSSRGLGNEQFF | TGTGCCAGCAGTTCTTCACGCGGACTGGGGAATGAGCAGTTCTTC
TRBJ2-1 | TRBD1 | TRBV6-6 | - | CASSASGGSYNEQFF | TGTGCCAGCAGCGCCTCAGGGGGCAGCTACAATGAGCAGTTCTTC
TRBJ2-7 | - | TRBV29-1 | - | CSATLRGSYEQYF | TGCAGCGCCACCTTGAGAGGTTCCTACGAGCAGTACTTC
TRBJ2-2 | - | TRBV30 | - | CASRGTNTGELFF | TGTGCCTCACGGGGGACCAACACCGGGGAGCTGTTTTTT
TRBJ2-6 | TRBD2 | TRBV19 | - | CASSIVAGAGANVLTF | TGTGCCAGTAGTATAGTAGCGGGGGCTGGGGCCAACGTCCTGACTTTC
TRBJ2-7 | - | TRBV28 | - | CATQGGAVGSYEQYF | TGTGCCACACAGGGAGGGGCTGTGGGCTCCTACGAGCAGTACTTC
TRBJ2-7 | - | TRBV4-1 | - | CASSQEAARSYEQYF | TGCGCCAGCAGCCAAGAGGCCGCCCGCTCCTACGAGCAGTACTTC
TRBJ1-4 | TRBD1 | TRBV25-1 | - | CASSDISQGSNEKLFF | TGTGCCAGCAGTGATATCTCACAGGGGTCTAATGAAAAACTGTTTTTT
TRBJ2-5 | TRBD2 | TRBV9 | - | CASSVLADQETQYF | TGTGCCAGCAGCGTACTAGCGGACCAAGAGACCCAGTACTTC
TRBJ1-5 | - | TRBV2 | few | CATRRGGQPQHF | TGTGCCACCCGACGCGGGGGTCAGCCCCAGCATTTT
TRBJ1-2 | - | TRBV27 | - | CASSHEGRGGANYGYTF | TGTGCCAGCAGTCATGAGGGCAGGGGTGGGGCTAACTATGGCTACACCTTC
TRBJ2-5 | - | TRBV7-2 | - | CASSFAREETQYF | TGTGCCAGCAGCTTTGCCAGGGAAGAGACCCAGTACTTC
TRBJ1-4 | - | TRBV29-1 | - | CSVERGGSEKLFF | TGCAGCGTCGAAAGAGGGGGAAGTGAAAAACTGTTTTTT
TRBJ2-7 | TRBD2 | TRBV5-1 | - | CASSPTGTSTGEQYF | TGCGCCAGCAGTCCCACCGGGACTAGCACAGGCGAGCAGTACTTC
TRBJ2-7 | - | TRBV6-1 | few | CASSALTGLAPSGSYEQYF | TGTGCCAGCAGTGCCCTGACAGGTTTGGCGCCCTCCGGCTCCTACGAGCAGTACTTC
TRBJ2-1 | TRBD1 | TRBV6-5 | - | CASNTGGNEQFF | TGTGCCAGCAACACAGGGGGCAATGAGCAGTTCTTC
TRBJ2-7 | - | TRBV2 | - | CASSVQGSLSYEQYF | TGTGCCAGCAGTGTACAGGGAAGTCTCTCCTACGAGCAGTACTTC
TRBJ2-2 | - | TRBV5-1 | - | CASSLDPHTGELFF | TGCGCCAGCAGCTTGGATCCTCACACCGGGGAGCTGTTTTTT
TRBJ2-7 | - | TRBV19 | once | CASSSYDSYEQYF | TGTGCCAGTAGTTCCTACGACAGCTACGAGCAGTACTTC
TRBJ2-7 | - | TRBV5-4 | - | CASSLVGSYEQYF | TGTGCCAGCAGCTTGGTCGGCTCCTACGAGCAGTACTTC
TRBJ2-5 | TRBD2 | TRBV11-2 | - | CASSLLLAGVGETQYF | TGTGCCAGCAGCTTACTCCTAGCGGGAGTTGGGGAGACCCAGTACTTC
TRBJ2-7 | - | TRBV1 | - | CTSSQRTPPRGSYF | TGCACCAGCAGCCAACGAACCCCTCCCCGAGGCTCCTACTTC
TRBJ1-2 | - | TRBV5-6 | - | CASSFPVTGGYTF | TGTGCCAGCAGCTTTCCCGTAACCGGGGGCTACACCTTC